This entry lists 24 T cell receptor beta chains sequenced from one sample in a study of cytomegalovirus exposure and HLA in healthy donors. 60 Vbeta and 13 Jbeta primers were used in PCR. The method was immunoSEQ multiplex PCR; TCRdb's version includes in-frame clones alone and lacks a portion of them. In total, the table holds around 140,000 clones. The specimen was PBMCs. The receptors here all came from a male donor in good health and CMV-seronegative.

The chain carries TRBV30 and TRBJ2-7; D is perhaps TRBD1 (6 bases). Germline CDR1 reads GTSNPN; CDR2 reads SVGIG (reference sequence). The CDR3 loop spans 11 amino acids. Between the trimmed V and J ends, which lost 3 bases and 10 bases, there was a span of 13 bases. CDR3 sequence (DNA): TGTGCCTGGAGCGCTCTGGACAGCCAGTACTTC. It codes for CAWSALDSQYF.

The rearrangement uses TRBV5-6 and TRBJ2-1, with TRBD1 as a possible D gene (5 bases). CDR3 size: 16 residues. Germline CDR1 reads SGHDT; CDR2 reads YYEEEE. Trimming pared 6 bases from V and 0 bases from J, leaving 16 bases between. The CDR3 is CASTHNRKSSYNEQFF. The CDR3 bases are TGTGCCAGCACACATAACAGGAAGAGCTCCTACAATGAGCAGTTCTTC. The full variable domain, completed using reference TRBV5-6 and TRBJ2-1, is DAGVTQSPTHLIKTRGQQVTLRCSPKSGHDTVSWYQQALGQGPQFIFQYYEEEERQRGNFPDRFSGHQFPNYSSELNVNALLLGDSALYLCASTHNRKSSYNEQFFGPGTRLTVL.

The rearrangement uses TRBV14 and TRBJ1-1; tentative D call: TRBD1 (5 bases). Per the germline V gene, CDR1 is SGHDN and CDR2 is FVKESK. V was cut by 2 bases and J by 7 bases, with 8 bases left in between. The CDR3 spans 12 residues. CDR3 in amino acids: CASSQTGDEAFF. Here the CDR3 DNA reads TGTGCCAGCAGCCAAACGGGGGATGAAGCTTTCTTT.

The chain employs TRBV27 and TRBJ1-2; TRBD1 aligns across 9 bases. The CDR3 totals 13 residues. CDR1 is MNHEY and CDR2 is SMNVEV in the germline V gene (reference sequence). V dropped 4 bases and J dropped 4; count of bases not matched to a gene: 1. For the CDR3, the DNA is TGTGCCAGCAGTTGGGACAGGGCCTATGGCTACACCTTC. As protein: CASSWDRAYGYTF.

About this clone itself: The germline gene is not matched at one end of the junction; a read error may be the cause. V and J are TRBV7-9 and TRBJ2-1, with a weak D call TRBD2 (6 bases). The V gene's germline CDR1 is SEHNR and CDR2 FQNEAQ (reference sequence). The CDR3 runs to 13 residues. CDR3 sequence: CASSLAGLLAVLF. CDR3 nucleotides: TGTGCCAGCAGCTTAGCCGGACTACTAGCAGTTCTCTTC.

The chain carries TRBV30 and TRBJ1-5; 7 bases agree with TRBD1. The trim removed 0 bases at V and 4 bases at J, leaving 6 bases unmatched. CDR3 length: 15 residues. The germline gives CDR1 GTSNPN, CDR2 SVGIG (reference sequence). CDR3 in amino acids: CAWSVEGRGNQPQHF. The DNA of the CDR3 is TGTGCCTGGAGTGTGGAAGGCAGGGGGAATCAGCCCCAGCATTTT. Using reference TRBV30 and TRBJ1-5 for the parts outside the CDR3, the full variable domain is SQTIHQWPATLVQPVGSPLSLECTVEGTSNPNLYWYRQAAGRGLQLLFYSVGIGQISSEVPQNLSASRPQDRQFILSSKKLLLSDSGFYLCAWSVEGRGNQPQHFGDGTRLSIL.

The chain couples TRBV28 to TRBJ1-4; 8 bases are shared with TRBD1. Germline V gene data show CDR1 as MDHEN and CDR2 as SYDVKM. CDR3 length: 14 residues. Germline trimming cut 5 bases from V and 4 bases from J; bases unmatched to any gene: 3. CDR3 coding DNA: TGTGCCAGCAGTGTGACAGGGGTTAATGAAAAACTGTTTTTT. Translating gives CASSVTGVNEKLFF.

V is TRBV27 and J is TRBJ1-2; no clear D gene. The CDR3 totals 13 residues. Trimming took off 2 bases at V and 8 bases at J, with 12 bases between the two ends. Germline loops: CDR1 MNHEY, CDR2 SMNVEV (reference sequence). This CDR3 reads CASSLVYRAGYTF. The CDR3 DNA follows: TGTGCCAGCAGTTTAGTTTACCGAGCAGGCTACACCTTC.

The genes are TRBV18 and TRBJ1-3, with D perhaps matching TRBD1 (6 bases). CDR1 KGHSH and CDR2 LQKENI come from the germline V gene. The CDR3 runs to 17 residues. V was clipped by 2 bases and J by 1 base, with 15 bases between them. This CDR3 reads CASSPMTGSLSGNTIYF. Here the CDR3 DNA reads TGTGCCAGCTCACCAATGACAGGTTCCCTATCTGGAAACACCATATATTTT.

The CDR3 region is CASSLSASRGETQYF. DNA for the CDR3: TGTGCCAGCAGCTTAAGTGCTAGTCGGGGAGAGACCCAGTACTTC. The V gene is TRBV7-8, the J gene TRBJ2-5, with D maybe TRBD2 (5 bases). V was cut by 2 bases and J by 4 bases, with 14 bases left in between. CDR1 and CDR2 (germline): SGHVS, FQNEAQ. The CDR3 totals 15 residues.

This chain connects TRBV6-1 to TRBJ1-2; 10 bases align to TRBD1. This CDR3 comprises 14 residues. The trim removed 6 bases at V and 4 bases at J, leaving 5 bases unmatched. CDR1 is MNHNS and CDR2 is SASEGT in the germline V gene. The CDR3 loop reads CASRGTGESYGYTF. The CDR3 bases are TGTGCCAGCAGGGGGACAGGGGAAAGCTATGGCTACACCTTC.

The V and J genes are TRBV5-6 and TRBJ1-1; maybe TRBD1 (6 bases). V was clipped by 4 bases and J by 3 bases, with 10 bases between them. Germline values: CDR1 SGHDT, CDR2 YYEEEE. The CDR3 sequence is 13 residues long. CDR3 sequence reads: CASSVTGYTEAFF. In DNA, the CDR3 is TGTGCCAGCAGCGTAACAGGGTACACTGAAGCTTTCTTT.

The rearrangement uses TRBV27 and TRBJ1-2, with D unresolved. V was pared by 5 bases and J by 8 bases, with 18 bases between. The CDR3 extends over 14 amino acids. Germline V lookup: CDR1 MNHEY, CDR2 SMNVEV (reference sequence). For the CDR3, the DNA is TGTGCCAGCAGTCTCCGGACGGCCTCGGGAGGCTACACCTTC. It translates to CASSLRTASGGYTF.

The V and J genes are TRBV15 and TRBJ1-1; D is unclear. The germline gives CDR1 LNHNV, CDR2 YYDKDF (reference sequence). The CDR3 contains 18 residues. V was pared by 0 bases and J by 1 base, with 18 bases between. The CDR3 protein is CATSRDRGLGPTNTEAFF. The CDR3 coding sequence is TGTGCCACCAGCAGAGATCGAGGGCTAGGTCCAACGAACACTGAAGCTTTCTTT.

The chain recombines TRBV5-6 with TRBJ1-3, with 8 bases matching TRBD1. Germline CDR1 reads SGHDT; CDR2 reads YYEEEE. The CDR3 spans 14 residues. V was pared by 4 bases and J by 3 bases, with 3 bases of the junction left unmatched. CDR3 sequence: CASSRTGFGNTIYF. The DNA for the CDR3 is TGTGCCAGCAGCAGGACAGGGTTTGGAAACACCATATATTTT.

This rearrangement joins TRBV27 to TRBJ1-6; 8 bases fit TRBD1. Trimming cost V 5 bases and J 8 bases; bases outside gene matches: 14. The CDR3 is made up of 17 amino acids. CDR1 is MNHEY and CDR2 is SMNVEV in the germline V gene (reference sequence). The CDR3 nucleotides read TGTGCCAGCAGTGCTACTGATGCAGGGGGCGGGGATTCACCCCTCCACTTT. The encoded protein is CASSATDAGGGDSPLHF.

This CDR3 is CASSPGLAGLANTGELFF. DNA for the CDR3: TGCGCCAGCAGCCCGGGACTAGCGGGACTTGCGAACACCGGGGAGCTGTTTTTT. This chain connects TRBV5-1 to TRBJ2-2; 13 bases match TRBD2. The germline CDR1 and CDR2 sequences are SGHRS and YFSETQ. The ends lost 4 bases at V and 0 bases at J; junction bases unmatched: 6. This CDR3 has 18 amino acids.

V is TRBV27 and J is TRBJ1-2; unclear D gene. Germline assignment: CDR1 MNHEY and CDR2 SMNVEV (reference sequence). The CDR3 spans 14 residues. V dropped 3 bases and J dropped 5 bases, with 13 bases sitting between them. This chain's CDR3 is CASSFRRSGYGYTF. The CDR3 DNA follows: TGTGCCAGCAGTTTTAGGCGTTCCGGGTATGGCTACACCTTC.

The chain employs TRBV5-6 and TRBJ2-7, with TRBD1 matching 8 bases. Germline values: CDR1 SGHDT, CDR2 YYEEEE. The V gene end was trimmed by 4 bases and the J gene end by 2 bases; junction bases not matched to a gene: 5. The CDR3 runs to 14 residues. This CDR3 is CASSLPTGAYEQYF. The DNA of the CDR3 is TGTGCCAGCAGCCTACCGACAGGGGCCTACGAGCAGTACTTC.

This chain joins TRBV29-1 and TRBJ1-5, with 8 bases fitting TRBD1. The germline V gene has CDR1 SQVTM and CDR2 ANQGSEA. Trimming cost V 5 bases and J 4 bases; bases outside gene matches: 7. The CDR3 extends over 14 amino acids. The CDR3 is CSVTTGAVNQPQHF. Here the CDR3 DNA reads TGCAGCGTTACGACAGGGGCCGTTAATCAGCCCCAGCATTTT.

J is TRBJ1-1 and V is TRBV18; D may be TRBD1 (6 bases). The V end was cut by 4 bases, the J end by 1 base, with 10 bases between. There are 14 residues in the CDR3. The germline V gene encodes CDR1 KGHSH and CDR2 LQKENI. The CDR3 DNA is TGTGCCAGCTCACGACCCAGGGGGAACACTGAAGCTTTCTTT. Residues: CASSRPRGNTEAFF.

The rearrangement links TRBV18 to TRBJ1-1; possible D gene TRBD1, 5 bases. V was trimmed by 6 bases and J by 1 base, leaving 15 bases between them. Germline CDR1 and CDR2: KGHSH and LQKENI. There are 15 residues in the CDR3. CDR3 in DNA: TGTGCCAGCTCGGAAGGGGTTTGGAGGAACACTGAAGCTTTCTTT. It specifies CASSEGVWRNTEAFF.

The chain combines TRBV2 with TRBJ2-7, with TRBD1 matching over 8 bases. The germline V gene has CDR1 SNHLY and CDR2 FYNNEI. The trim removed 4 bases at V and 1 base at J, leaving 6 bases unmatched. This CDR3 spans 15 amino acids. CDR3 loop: CASSGLGQGSYEQYF. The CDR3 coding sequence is TGTGCCAGCAGTGGTCTAGGACAGGGATCCTACGAGCAGTACTTC.

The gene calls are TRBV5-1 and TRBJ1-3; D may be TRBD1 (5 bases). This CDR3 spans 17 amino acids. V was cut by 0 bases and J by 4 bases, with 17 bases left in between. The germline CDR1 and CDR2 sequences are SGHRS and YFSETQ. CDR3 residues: CASSLEWGASHGNTIYF. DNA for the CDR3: TGCGCCAGCAGCTTGGAGTGGGGCGCGTCTCACGGAAACACCATATATTTT.